The table lists the clone carrying this T cell receptor (beta chain) with many counts. The sample is drawn from a study of human T cells and chemical hapten exposure. Germline-derived CDR1 and CDR2 are KGHDR and SFDVKD. Deletions cut 2 bases from V and 8 bases from J, with 14 bases between. The CDR3 has 15 residues. Described time point: patch test 1, 2 weeks after DPC sensitization. Treatment specified: therapeutic diphenylcyclopropenone sensitization with weekly scalp DPC. Before extraction, the whole blood was not fractionated, and total RNA was taken from it. Authors' methods: A per-sample median of around 91,000 TCRs was observed, with counts ranging from about 23,224 to 690,600. TCRdb analysed the RACE reads with MiXCR anew, one entry per CDR3 protein. TCRdb's processing, not the study's, gives the V and J calls here. Among some 400,000 distinct CDR3 sequences listed, nearly 5% were seen once.

Sequenced here: whole blood, sampled in connection with sensitization to the hapten diphenylcyclopropenone (DPC). The V call is TRBV24-1, the J call TRBJ1-4; D gene ambiguous. This sequence originates from a woman between 45 and 60 years old with alopecia areata. Some clones in this sample may be carry-over from other donors' samples. The CDR3 DNA follows: TGTGCCACCAGTGATTCAGTGGCCTCCACGGAAAAACTGTTTTTT. It yields the protein CATSDSVASTEKLFF.